The 18 T cell receptor beta chains in this list originate from one sample, sequenced in a study of T cells after yellow fever vaccination. TCRdb passed the 5' RACE reads through MiXCR, listing each CDR3 protein once. This table holds fewer than 450,000 distinct CDR3 sequences, under 5% found once. The source was PBMCs, collected 5 days after the yellow fever booster vaccination. These receptors were collected from a man younger than 35 who received the YFV17D yellow fever vaccine.

The chain uses TRBV6-1 and TRBJ1-5, with TRBD1 as a possible D gene (5 bases). CDR3 length: 17 amino acids. Trimming stripped 1 base from V and 1 base from J, with 14 bases between. Germline V gene lookup returns CDR1 MNHNS and CDR2 SASEGT. Written as DNA, the CDR3 is TGTGCCAGCAGTGAAGGTTTGGGGCCGGTGAGCAATCAGCCCCAGCATTTT. Translation: CASSEGLGPVSNQPQHF.

The table lists this clonotype with many counts. The J gene is TRBJ1-4, the V gene TRBV5-1; D uncertain. The CDR3 has 15 amino acids. V dropped 0 bases and J dropped 6 bases, with 12 bases sitting between them. Germline-derived CDR1 and CDR2 are SGHRS and YFSETQ. The CDR3 is CASSLEFNGDEKLFF. The CDR3 nucleotides are TGCGCCAGCAGCTTGGAATTTAACGGCGATGAAAAACTGTTTTTT.

The V call is TRBV20-1, the J call TRBJ2-1; D may be TRBD1 (6 bases). The CDR3 extends over 13 amino acids. Trimming removed 6 bases from V and 8 bases from J, with 17 bases in between. The V gene's germline CDR1 is DFQATT and CDR2 SNEGSKA (reference sequence). The CDR3 nucleotides are TGCAGTGCCCCCTGGCAGGGGCTGCATGAGCAGTTCTTC. Protein sequence: CSAPWQGLHEQFF.

This rearrangement joins TRBV6-2 or TRBV6-3 to TRBJ2-4; tentatively, D is TRBD1 (5 bases). The CDR3 extends over 16 amino acids. Germline-derived CDR1 and CDR2 are MNHEY and SVGEGT. The V gene lost 4 bases and the J gene lost 0 bases, with 13 bases spanning the gap. Here the CDR3 reads CASSSWTPLAKNIQYF. CDR3 in DNA: TGTGCCAGCAGTTCGTGGACACCCCTAGCCAAAAACATTCAGTACTTC.

This clonotype has ten or more counts. This chain links TRBV29-1 with TRBJ2-7; no firm D call. Trimming left V 7 bases short and J 6 bases short, with 19 bases between. The CDR3 runs to 13 residues. Germline CDR1 reads SQVTM; CDR2 reads ANQGSEA. The CDR3 nucleotides read TGCAGCGCTGGGCGACAAGAGTCAACCGAGCAGTACTTC. Protein: CSAGRQESTEQYF.

This clonotype was recorded a few times. The chain recombines TRBV20-1 with TRBJ2-5, with D tentatively TRBD2 (6 bases). Trimming took off 3 bases at V and 3 bases at J, with 17 bases between the two ends. Germline CDR1 reads DFQATT; CDR2 reads SNEGSKA (reference sequence). This CDR3 is 15 amino acids long. The CDR3 reads CSASRASVFEETQYF. CDR3 DNA: TGCAGTGCTAGTAGGGCTAGCGTATTTGAAGAGACCCAGTACTTC.

The rearrangement uses TRBV12-3 or TRBV12-4 and TRBJ2-1, with D possibly being TRBD1 (5 bases). Trimming took off 1 base at V and 8 bases at J, with 18 bases between the two ends. The CDR3 is 16 amino acids. The CDR3, as DNA: TGTGCCAGCAGTTTAGGGGGCAGCTCAATGTCATATGAGCAGTTCTTC. This codes for CASSLGGSSMSYEQFF.

The V call is TRBV5-1, the J call TRBJ2-3; D ambiguous. Germline V gives CDR1 SGHRS, CDR2 YFSETQ. The CDR3 runs 16 residues. With 2 bases removed from V and 2 bases from J, the gap between germline ends came to 15 bases. The CDR3 region is CASSLAGSLYTDTQYF. The CDR3 DNA reads as TGCGCCAGCAGCTTAGCCGGATCTTTATACACAGATACGCAGTATTTT.

The chain joins TRBV2 to TRBJ2-7; TRBD2 matches 10 bases. Looked up from germline, CDR1 is SNHLY and CDR2 is FYNNEI. This CDR3 region has 15 residues. The junction had 5 bases not matched to a gene; V was cut back by 2 bases and J by 4 bases. The CDR3 DNA is TGTGCCAGCAGTGAACTTTCTAGCGGGGGTTACGAGCAGTACTTC. This gives the protein CASSELSSGGYEQYF.

This clonotype has ten or more counts. The chain employs TRBV20-1 and TRBJ1-1; D remains unclear. The CDR3 totals 12 residues. CDR1 DFQATT and CDR2 SNEGSKA come from the germline V gene (reference sequence). CDR3 region: CSPWRPNTEAFF. The CDR3 DNA is TGCAGCCCATGGCGGCCGAACACTGAAGCTTTCTTT.

This clonotype was recorded at least ten times. The chain combines TRBV12-3 or TRBV12-4 with TRBJ2-6; D remains unclear. The CDR3 is 16 amino acids. V was cut by 11 bases and J by 0 bases, with 17 bases left in between. CDR3 amino acids: CAGWGSGTSGANVLTF. CDR3 bases: TGTGCCGGCTGGGGTTCCGGTACCTCTGGGGCCAACGTCCTGACTTTC.

This chain connects TRBV27 to TRBJ2-7; maybe TRBD1 (6 bases). The CDR3 has 13 amino acids. The ends were cut back, 6 bases at V and 3 bases at J, with 12 bases in the middle. CDR1 and CDR2 (germline): MNHEY, SMNVEV (reference sequence). For the CDR3, the DNA is TGTGCCAGCAGACCAACAGGGAGCTACGAGCAGTACTTC. This gives the protein CASRPTGSYEQYF.

This clonotype was counted a few times. The V and J genes are TRBV4-3 and TRBJ2-3; D might be TRBD2 (5 bases). The CDR3 runs 14 residues. The germline V gene has CDR1 LGHNA and CDR2 YSLEER. V was clipped by 4 bases and J by 4 bases, with 12 bases between them. The CDR3 DNA reads as TGCGCCAGCAGCCCAAAAACTAGGGCAGATACGCAGTATTTT. Translation gives CASSPKTRADTQYF.

This chain uses TRBV18 with TRBJ1-5; D is perhaps TRBD1 (5 bases). CDR3 length: 17 residues. Germline CDR1 is KGHSH and CDR2 is LQKENI. Trimming took 3 bases from V and 0 from J, leaving 15 bases between them. The CDR3 reads CASSPPPTDYSNQPQHF. Written as DNA, the CDR3 is TGTGCCAGCTCACCGCCCCCGACAGACTATAGCAATCAGCCCCAGCATTTT.

This clonotype appeared many times. The DNA of the CDR3 is TGCGCCAGCAGCCAAGATCGTTCCGCGGGGCTCAGCACAGATACGCAGTATTTT. It is translated as CASSQDRSAGLSTDTQYF. The V and J genes are TRBV4-3 and TRBJ2-3; a weak D match, TRBD2 (6 bases). Trimming removed 0 bases from V and 0 bases from J, with 16 bases in between. Germline CDR1 and CDR2: LGHNA and YSLEER. The CDR3 length is 18 residues.

J is TRBJ1-2 and V is TRBV3-1; 7 nucleotides agree with TRBD1. The CDR3 spans 15 residues. V dropped 4 bases and J dropped 2; count of bases not matched to a gene: 7. The V gene's germline CDR1 is LGHDT and CDR2 YNNKEL (reference sequence). The CDR3 DNA sequence: TGTGCCAGCAGCCTATCCGGGACAGTGAACTATGGCTACACCTTC. It yields the protein CASSLSGTVNYGYTF. The full variable domain, with the rest looked up from reference TRBV3-1 and TRBJ1-2, is DTAVSQTPKYLVTQMGNDKSIKCEQNLGHDTMYWYKQDSKKFLKIMFSYNNKELIINETVPNRFSPKSPDKAHLNLHINSLELGDSAVYFCASSLSGTVNYGYTFGSGTRLTVV.

This clonotype showed up just a few times. The chain combines TRBV2 with TRBJ1-2; a possible D gene is TRBD1 (5 bases). CDR3 length equals 13 residues. Trimming left V 8 bases short and J 8 bases short, with 18 bases between. Germline V gives CDR1 SNHLY, CDR2 FYNNEI. CDR3 nucleotides: TGTGCCAGCGGGGGGACGGCAGCGATGGGCTACACCTTC. It translates to CASGGTAAMGYTF.

This clonotype was counted at least ten times. The V and J genes are TRBV20-1 and TRBJ1-4; tentatively, D is TRBD1 (6 bases). CDR1 is DFQATT and CDR2 is SNEGSKA in the germline V gene (reference sequence). The V end was cut by 6 bases, the J end by 2 bases, with 10 bases between. The CDR3 spans 13 residues. The CDR3 is CSAGGGTNEKLFF. Written as DNA, the CDR3 is TGCAGTGCAGGGGGGGGCACTAATGAAAAACTGTTTTTT.